This T cell receptor beta chain was profiled in a study of T cells in Graves' hyperthyroidism and ophthalmopathy. Overall study: Before treatment of any kind, peripheral blood was taken at initial diagnosis. Study-wide points: Stable hyperthyroidism and ophthalmopathy were separated using 13 V-J signatures.

Trimming took 8 bases from V and 4 from J; bases not matched to a gene: 4. Germline V lookup: CDR1 MNHEY, CDR2 SVGEGT. The CDR3 is 13 amino acids. Used for diagnoses were clinical symptoms, serum thyroxine and TRAb, thyroid ultrasound and orbital computed tomography. RNA transcripts yielded amplified TCR beta CDR3 regions. HTBI primers were employed in a first-round RT-PCR of the TCR CDR3. From the multiplex PCR reads, TCRdb called clonotypes with MiXCR, one entry per CDR3 protein. The sample carries tens of thousands of distinct CDR3 sequences, roughly 50% recorded once. This clonotype was counted many times. Its antigen is undetermined.

The specimen sequenced was blood. The rearrangement uses TRBV6-2 or TRBV6-3 and TRBJ1-2; 10 bases match TRBD1. This TCR derives from a woman aged 60 to 75 with Graves' ophthalmopathy. The CDR3 sequence: CASGRDRGYGYTF. The CDR3 nucleotides are TGTGCCAGCGGCCGGGACAGGGGCTATGGCTACACCTTC.